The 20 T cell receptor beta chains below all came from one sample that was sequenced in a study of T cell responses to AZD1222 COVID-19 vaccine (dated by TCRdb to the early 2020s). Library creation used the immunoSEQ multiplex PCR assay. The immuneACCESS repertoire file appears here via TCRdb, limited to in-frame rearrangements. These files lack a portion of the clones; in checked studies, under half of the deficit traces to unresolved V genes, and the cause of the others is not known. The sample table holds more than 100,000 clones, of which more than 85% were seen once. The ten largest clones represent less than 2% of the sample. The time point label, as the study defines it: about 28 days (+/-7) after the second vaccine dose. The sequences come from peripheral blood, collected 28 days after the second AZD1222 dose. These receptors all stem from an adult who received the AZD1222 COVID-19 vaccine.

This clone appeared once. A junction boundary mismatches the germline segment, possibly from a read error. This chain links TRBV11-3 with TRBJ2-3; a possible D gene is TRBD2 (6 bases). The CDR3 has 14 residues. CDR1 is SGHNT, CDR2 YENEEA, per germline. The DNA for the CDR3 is TGTGCCAGCAGCTTAGATCAGGGACTCGACGCCCCCCTTTTT. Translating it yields CASSLDQGLDAPLF.

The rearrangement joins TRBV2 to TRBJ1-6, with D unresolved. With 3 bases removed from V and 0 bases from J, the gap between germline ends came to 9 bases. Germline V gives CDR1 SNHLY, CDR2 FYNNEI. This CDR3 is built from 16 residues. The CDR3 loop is CASSDYGSSYNSPLHF. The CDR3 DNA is TGTGCCAGCAGTGATTATGGGAGCTCCTATAATTCACCCCTCCACTTT.

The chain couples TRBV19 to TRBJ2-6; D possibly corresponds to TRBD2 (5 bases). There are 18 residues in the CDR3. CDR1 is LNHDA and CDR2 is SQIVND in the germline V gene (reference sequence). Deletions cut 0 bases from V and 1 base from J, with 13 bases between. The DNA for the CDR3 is TGTGCCAGTAGTATAGACGGACTCCAGTTTTCTGGGGCCAACGTCCTGACTTTC. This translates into CASSIDGLQFSGANVLTF.

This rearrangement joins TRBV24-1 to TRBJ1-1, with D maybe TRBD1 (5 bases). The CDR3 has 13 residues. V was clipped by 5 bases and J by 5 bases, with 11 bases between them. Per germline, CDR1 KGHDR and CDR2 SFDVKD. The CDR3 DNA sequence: TGTGCCACCAGTGGCCGGGGGGGGACTGAAGCTTTCTTT. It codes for CATSGRGGTEAFF.

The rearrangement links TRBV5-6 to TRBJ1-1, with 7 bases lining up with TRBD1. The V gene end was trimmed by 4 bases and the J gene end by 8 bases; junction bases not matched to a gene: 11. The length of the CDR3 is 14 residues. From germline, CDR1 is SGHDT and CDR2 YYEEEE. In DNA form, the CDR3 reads TGTGCCAGCAGCCCTCGCACAGGGGATGGGGAAGCTTTCTTT. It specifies CASSPRTGDGEAFF.

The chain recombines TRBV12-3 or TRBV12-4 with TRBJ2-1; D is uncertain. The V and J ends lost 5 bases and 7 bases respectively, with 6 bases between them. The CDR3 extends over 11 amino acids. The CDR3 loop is CASSLLNEQFF. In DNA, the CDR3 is TGTGCCAGCAGTCTTCTAAATGAGCAGTTCTTC.

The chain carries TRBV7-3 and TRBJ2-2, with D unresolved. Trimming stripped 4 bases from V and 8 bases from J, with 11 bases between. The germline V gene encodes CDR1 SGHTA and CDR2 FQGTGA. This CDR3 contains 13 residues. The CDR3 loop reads CASSSPPFGELFF. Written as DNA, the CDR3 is TGTGCCAGCAGCTCCCCGCCCTTTGGGGAGCTGTTTTTT.

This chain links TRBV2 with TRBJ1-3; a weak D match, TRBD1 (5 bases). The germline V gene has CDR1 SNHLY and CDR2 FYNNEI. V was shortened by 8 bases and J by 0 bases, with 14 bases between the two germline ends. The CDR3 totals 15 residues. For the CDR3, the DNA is TGTGCCAGCGCCACGGGGGTCTTCTCTGGAAACACCATATATTTT. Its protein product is CASATGVFSGNTIYF. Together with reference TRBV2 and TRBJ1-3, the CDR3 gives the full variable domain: EPEVTQTPSHQVTQMGQEVILRCVPISNHLYFYWYRQILGQKVEFLVSFYNNEISEKSEIFDDQFSVERPDGSNFTLKIRSTKLEDSAMYFCASATGVFSGNTIYFGEGSWLTVV.

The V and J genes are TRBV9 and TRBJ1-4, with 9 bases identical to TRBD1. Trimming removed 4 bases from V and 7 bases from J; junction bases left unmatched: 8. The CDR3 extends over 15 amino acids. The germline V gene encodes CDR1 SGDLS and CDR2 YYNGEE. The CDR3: CASSFSGTGSEKLFF. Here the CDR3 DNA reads TGTGCCAGCAGCTTCTCCGGGACAGGGTCTGAAAAACTGTTTTTT.

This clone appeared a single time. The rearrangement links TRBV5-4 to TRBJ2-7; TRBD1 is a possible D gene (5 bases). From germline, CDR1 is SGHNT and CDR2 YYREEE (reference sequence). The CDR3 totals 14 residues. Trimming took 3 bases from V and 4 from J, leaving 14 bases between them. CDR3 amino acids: CASSSSAGIYEQYF. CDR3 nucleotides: TGTGCCAGCAGCTCCTCTGCAGGGATTTACGAGCAGTACTTC.

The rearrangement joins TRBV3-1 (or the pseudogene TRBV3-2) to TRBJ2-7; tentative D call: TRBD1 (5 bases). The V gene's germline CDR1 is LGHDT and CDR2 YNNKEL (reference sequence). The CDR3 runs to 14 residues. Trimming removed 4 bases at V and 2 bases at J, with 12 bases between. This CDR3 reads CASSPGTGAYEQYF. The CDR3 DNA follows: TGTGCCAGCAGCCCCGGAACAGGAGCCTACGAGCAGTACTTC.

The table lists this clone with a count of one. The CDR3 sequence: CAREGTVISGANVLTF. CDR3 coding DNA: TGTGCCAGGGAGGGGACAGTTATCTCTGGGGCCAACGTCCTGACTTTC. This sequence joins TRBV2 and TRBJ2-6; D is perhaps TRBD1 (7 bases). There are 16 residues in the CDR3. Between the trimmed V and J ends, which lost 9 bases and 0 bases, there was a span of 15 bases. The V gene's germline CDR1 is SNHLY and CDR2 FYNNEI.

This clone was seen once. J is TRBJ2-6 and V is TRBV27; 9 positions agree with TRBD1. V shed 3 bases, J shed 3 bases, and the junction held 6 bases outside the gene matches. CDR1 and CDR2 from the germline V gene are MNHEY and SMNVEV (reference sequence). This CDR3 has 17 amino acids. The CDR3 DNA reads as TGTGCCAGCAGTTTCCTGGGACAGGGTGGTGGGGCCAACGTCCTGACTTTC. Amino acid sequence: CASSFLGQGGGANVLTF.

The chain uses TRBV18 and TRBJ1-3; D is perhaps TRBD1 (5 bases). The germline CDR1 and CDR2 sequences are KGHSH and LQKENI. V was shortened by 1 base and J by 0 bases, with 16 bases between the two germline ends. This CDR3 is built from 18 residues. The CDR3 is CASSPRTPDRASGNTIYF. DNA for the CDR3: TGTGCCAGCTCACCACGCACCCCAGACAGAGCCTCTGGAAACACCATATATTTT. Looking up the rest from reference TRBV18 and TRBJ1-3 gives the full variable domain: NAGVMQNPRHLVRRRGQEARLRCSPMKGHSHVYWYRQLPEEGLKFMVYLQKENIIDESGMPKERFSAEFPKEGPSILRIQQVVRGDSAAYFCASSPRTPDRASGNTIYFGEGSWLTVV.

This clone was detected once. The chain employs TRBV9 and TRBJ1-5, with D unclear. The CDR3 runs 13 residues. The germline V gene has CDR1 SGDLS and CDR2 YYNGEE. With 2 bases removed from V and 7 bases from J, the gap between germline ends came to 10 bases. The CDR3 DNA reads TGTGCCAGCAGCGTTGGGGAGCTCCAGCCCCAGCATTTT. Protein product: CASSVGELQPQHF.

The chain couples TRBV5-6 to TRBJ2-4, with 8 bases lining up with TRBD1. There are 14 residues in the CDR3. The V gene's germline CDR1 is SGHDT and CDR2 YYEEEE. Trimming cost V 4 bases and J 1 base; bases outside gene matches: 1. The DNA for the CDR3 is TGTGCCAGCAGCCGACAGGGGGCCAAAAACATTCAGTACTTC. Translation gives CASSRQGAKNIQYF.

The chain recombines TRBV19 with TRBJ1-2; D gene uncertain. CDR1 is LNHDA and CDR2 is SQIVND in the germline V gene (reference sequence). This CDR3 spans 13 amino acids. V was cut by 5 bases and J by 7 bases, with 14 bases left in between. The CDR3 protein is CASSATPIGGYTF. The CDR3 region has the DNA TGTGCCAGTAGTGCGACACCCATTGGTGGCTACACCTTC.

The DNA of the CDR3 is TGTGCCAGCAGTCCAACGGGCGACTATGGCTACACCTTC. Its protein product is CASSPTGDYGYTF. The V and J genes are TRBV27 and TRBJ1-2; D call uncertain. Looked up from germline, CDR1 is MNHEY and CDR2 is SMNVEV (reference sequence). The CDR3 runs to 13 residues. V was clipped by 5 bases and J by 3 bases, with 10 bases between them.

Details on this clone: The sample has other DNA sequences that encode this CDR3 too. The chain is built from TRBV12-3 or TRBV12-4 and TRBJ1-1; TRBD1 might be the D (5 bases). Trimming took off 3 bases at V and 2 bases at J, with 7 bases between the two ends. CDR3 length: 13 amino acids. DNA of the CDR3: TGTGCCAGCAGTTTGGGGCCTAACACTGAAGCTTTCTTT. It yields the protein CASSLGPNTEAFF.

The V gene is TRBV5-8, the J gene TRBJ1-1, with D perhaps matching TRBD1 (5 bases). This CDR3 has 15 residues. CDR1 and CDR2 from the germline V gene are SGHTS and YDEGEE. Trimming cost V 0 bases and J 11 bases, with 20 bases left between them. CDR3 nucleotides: TGTGCCAGCAGCTTGGCCCAGGGTGCGGCTGTTTTCGCTTTCTTT. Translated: CASSLAQGAAVFAFF.